The 15 T cell receptor beta chains presented below share a single source sample, sequenced in a study of blood T cell repertoires in COVID-19. Method: immunoSEQ multiplex PCR; TCRdb's copy keeps in-frame clones and lacks some. Of 200,000 to 250,000 clones detected, 80% appear once; the ten largest clones hold 10% to 15%. Sequencing was carried out using peripheral blood. The receptors originated from a human donor in a cohort sampled during active COVID-19.

V gene TRBV6-2 or TRBV6-3 combines with J gene TRBJ2-7, with 12 positions matching TRBD2. Germline loops: CDR1 MNHEY, CDR2 SVGEGT. The CDR3 totals 16 residues. Trimming cost V 2 bases and J 0 bases; bases outside gene matches: 2. CDR3 residues: CASSYTTSGSSYEQYF. CDR3 in DNA: TGTGCCAGCAGTTACACGACTAGCGGGAGCTCCTACGAGCAGTACTTC.

This clone appeared a single time. The chain joins TRBV19 to TRBJ1-3, with D perhaps matching TRBD1 (6 bases). Looked up from germline, CDR1 is LNHDA and CDR2 is SQIVND (reference sequence). Between the trimmed V and J ends, which lost 4 bases and 4 bases, there was a span of 8 bases. This CDR3 region has 13 residues. CDR3 protein: CASSTGQGNTIYF. The DNA for the CDR3 is TGTGCCAGTAGTACAGGACAGGGAAACACCATATATTTT.

The chain combines TRBV28 with TRBJ1-1, with D possibly being TRBD1 (5 bases). The CDR3 has 15 amino acids. Germline V lookup: CDR1 MDHEN, CDR2 SYDVKM. V gave up 10 bases and J gave up 6 bases, with 24 bases separating them. The CDR3 protein is CAIRTSLGASAEAFF. Here the CDR3 DNA reads TGTGCCATCCGGACGTCCCTAGGGGCTAGTGCTGAAGCTTTCTTT.

The chain uses TRBV5-1 and TRBJ2-7; D is possibly TRBD1 (5 bases). Germline values: CDR1 SGHRS, CDR2 YFSETQ. V was shortened by 2 bases and J by 3 bases, with 15 bases between the two germline ends. The CDR3 is made up of 15 amino acids. Here the CDR3 DNA reads TGCGCCAGCAGCTTCGCCCCGACAGACAACTACGAGCAGTACTTC. Its translation is CASSFAPTDNYEQYF.

CDR3 in DNA: TGCGCCAGCAGCCAAGAGGAAGTGGCAGGGATTAACTATGGCTACACCTTC. It codes for CASSQEEVAGINYGYTF. This chain links TRBV4-1 with TRBJ1-2; the D gene is possibly TRBD1 (5 bases). The CDR3 totals 17 residues. Germline CDR1 reads MGHRA; CDR2 reads YSYEKL. Between the trimmed V and J ends, which lost 0 bases and 1 base, there was a span of 15 bases.

V gene TRBV7-9 combines with J gene TRBJ1-1, with D tentatively TRBD1 (5 bases). V lost 2 bases and J lost 13, with 11 bases in between. CDR1 SEHNR and CDR2 FQNEAQ come from the germline V gene (reference sequence). This CDR3 contains 11 residues. The CDR3 DNA follows: TGTGCCAGCAGCTTAATGCAGGGAGGTTTCTTT. This encodes CASSLMQGGFF. The whole variable domain, filled in from reference TRBV7-9 and TRBJ1-1, reads DTGVSQNPRHKITKRGQNVTFRCDPISEHNRLYWYRQTLGQGPEFLTYFQNEAQLEKSRLLSDRFSAERPKGSFSTLEIQRTEQGDSAMYLCASSLMQGGFFGQGTRLTVV.

A remark on this clone: Other DNA sequences in this sample translate to the same CDR3. The chain employs TRBV28 and TRBJ1-5; D uncertain. CDR1 MDHEN and CDR2 SYDVKM come from the germline V gene. The CDR3 extends over 15 amino acids. V was cut by 2 bases and J by 0 bases, with 8 bases left in between. CDR3 nucleotide sequence: TGTGCCAGCAGTTTAGGAGGGATTAGCAATCAGCCCCAGCATTTT. The encoded protein is CASSLGGISNQPQHF.

V usage is TRBV27 and J usage is TRBJ1-1; 9 nucleotides line up with TRBD1. The germline CDR1 and CDR2 sequences are MNHEY and SMNVEV (reference sequence). After removal of 6 bases from V and 7 bases from J, the junction contained 9 bases not matched to a gene. The CDR3 consists of 14 residues. DNA of the CDR3: TGTGCCAGCAGCTTAACAGGGGGCTTGCGTGAAGCTTTCTTT. Translating it yields CASSLTGGLREAFF.

The V call is TRBV2, the J call TRBJ1-5, with TRBD1 matching over 8 bases. This CDR3 contains 15 residues. Germline loops: CDR1 SNHLY, CDR2 FYNNEI. V was pared by 8 bases and J by 1 base, with 7 bases of the junction left unmatched. CDR3 amino acids: CASVYDRGSNQPQHF. CDR3 coding DNA: TGTGCCAGCGTCTATGACAGGGGAAGCAATCAGCCCCAGCATTTT.

The CDR3 reads CASSPLGGQADTQYF. The CDR3 DNA sequence: TGTGCCAGTAGTCCTCTGGGGGGGCAGGCAGATACGCAGTATTTT. This chain joins TRBV19 and TRBJ2-3, with D tentatively TRBD2 (7 bases). Germline lookup yields CDR1 LNHDA and CDR2 SQIVND (reference sequence). The CDR3 extends over 15 amino acids. The V end lost 5 bases, the J end lost 4 bases, and 16 bases lay between the germline ends.

The chain combines TRBV2 with TRBJ1-1, with D maybe TRBD1 (6 bases). Trimming took 8 bases from V and 3 from J, leaving 10 bases between them. The germline CDR1 and CDR2 sequences are SNHLY and FYNNEI. The CDR3 sequence is 12 residues long. The CDR3 DNA reads as TGTGCCAGCGGGAAGGGGGACACTGAAGCTTTCTTT. Its protein product is CASGKGDTEAFF.

The chain recombines TRBV6-2 or TRBV6-3 with TRBJ1-1; maybe TRBD1 (6 bases). The germline CDR1 and CDR2 sequences are MNHEY and SVGEGT. Trimming removed 4 bases at V and 0 bases at J, with 9 bases between. This CDR3 is 14 amino acids long. CDR3 sequence reads: CASSWGGVNTEAFF. CDR3 DNA sequence: TGTGCCAGCAGTTGGGGGGGCGTGAACACTGAAGCTTTCTTT.

The chain links TRBV7-2 to TRBJ1-1, with D perhaps TRBD1 (5 bases). Germline CDR1 SGHTA, CDR2 FQGNSA. The CDR3 is made up of 13 amino acids. The V end was cut by 5 bases, the J end by 6 bases, with 13 bases between. Written as DNA, the CDR3 is TGTGCCAGCAGCGAATGGGACTTCTCTGAAGCTTTCTTT. Its protein product is CASSEWDFSEAFF.

The V and J genes are TRBV4-1 and TRBJ1-5; D might be TRBD1 (5 bases). This CDR3 contains 20 residues. Germline CDR1 reads MGHRA; CDR2 reads YSYEKL. V was pared by 0 bases and J by 0 bases, with 21 bases between. CDR3 coding DNA: TGCGCCAGCAGCCAAGAGGGACTCCTCAACCCGCTCTATAGCAATCAGCCCCAGCATTTT. This encodes CASSQEGLLNPLYSNQPQHF.

The chain carries TRBV19 and TRBJ2-1, with TRBD2 matching 8 bases. V dropped 5 bases and J dropped 3; count of bases not matched to a gene: 9. Germline V gene data show CDR1 as LNHDA and CDR2 as SQIVND (reference sequence). The CDR3 consists of 16 residues. This CDR3 reads CASSVIAGSFYNEQFF. The CDR3 DNA follows: TGTGCCAGTAGTGTTATAGCGGGGAGTTTCTACAATGAGCAGTTCTTC.